The clone carrying this TCR beta chain has just a few counts. No antigen is known for it. The V and J ends lost 5 bases and 0 bases respectively, with 12 bases between them. The V gene's germline CDR1 is SGDLS and CDR2 YYNGEE. The CDR3 totals 15 residues. The record originates from a study of T cells in localized non-small cell lung cancer. Clones were sequenced by immunoSEQ multiplex PCR, and TCRdb holds only the in-frame ones, with some missing. Among over a thousand clones, roughly 27% were seen once, and the ten largest hold 13%. General study points: In adjacent lung, a median roughly 60 of the top 100 tumor clones were found. Uninvolved adjacent lung showed the highest T cell clonality, exceeding tumor. Density of T cells in blood, when higher, went with longer overall survival.

V is TRBV9 and J is TRBJ2-1, with D unclear. The sample here was lung tumor tissue, taken before any cancer treatment. This TCR was sampled from a woman aged 35 to 75 with stage I lung adenocarcinoma. As DNA, the CDR3 is TGTGCCAGCAGTGAGGACGGCAGCTCCTACAATGAGCAGTTCTTC. Amino acids: CASSEDGSSYNEQFF.